The 14 T cell receptor beta chains below all came from one sample that was sequenced in a study of human T cells and chemical hapten exposure. Using its own MiXCR run on the RACE reads, TCRdb lists one record per CDR3 protein. The data contain approximately 71,000 distinct CDR3 sequences, approximately 9.8% of them singletons. Indicated time point: patch test 1, 2 weeks after DPC sensitization. Stated treatment: therapeutic diphenylcyclopropenone sensitization with weekly scalp DPC. Specimen: whole blood, collected in connection with sensitization to the hapten diphenylcyclopropenone (DPC). These receptors all stem from a woman between 40 and 55 years old with alopecia areata. Some clones in this sample may be carry-over from other donors' samples.

In its sample, this clonotype was seen a few times. CDR3: CSVTTGHKTLSYEQYF. CDR3 sequence (DNA): TGCAGTGTTACGACAGGCCACAAAACTCTCTCCTACGAGCAGTACTTC. V usage is TRBV20-1 and J usage is TRBJ2-7, with D possibly being TRBD1 (6 bases). Trimming removed 7 bases from V and 0 bases from J, with 22 bases in between. This CDR3 comprises 16 residues. CDR1 is DFQATT, CDR2 SNEGSKA, per germline (reference sequence).

This clonotype was recorded a few times. The V and J genes are TRBV7-9 and TRBJ1-1; TRBD1 agrees at 9 bases. This CDR3 region has 14 residues. Germline trimming cut 5 bases from V and 4 bases from J; bases unmatched to any gene: 5. The V gene's germline CDR1 is SEHNR and CDR2 FQNEAQ (reference sequence). CDR3: CASSLTGGFTEAFF. For the CDR3, the DNA is TGTGCCAGCAGCCTCACAGGGGGCTTCACTGAAGCTTTCTTT.

This clonotype was recorded many times. CDR3 bases: TGTGCCAGTAGTTTCCCCGCCGGTCAGGACTTCGGCTATGGCTACACCTTC. Translation gives CASSFPAGQDFGYGYTF. The J gene is TRBJ1-2, the V gene TRBV19; no firm D call. Germline CDR1 is LNHDA and CDR2 is SQIVND (reference sequence). This CDR3 spans 17 amino acids. Trimming took 5 bases from V and 4 from J, leaving 23 bases between them.

The table lists this clonotype with a few counts. The chain employs TRBV7-6 and TRBJ2-7, with 8 bases identical to TRBD1. The CDR3 runs 13 residues. Germline V CDR1 and CDR2: SGHVS, FNYEAQ. Unmatched junction bases numbered 6, after V lost 5 bases and J lost 6 bases. CDR3 sequence: CASSPDRGSEQYF. DNA of the CDR3: TGTGCCAGCAGCCCCGACAGGGGAAGCGAGCAGTACTTC.

The chain has TRBV12-3 or TRBV12-4 and TRBJ1-1; perhaps TRBD1 as D (6 bases). This CDR3 spans 13 amino acids. Trimming removed 7 bases from V and 7 bases from J, with 16 bases in between. The CDR3 DNA is TGTGCCAGCACCCCCGTCAGGGGAGATGAAGCTTTCTTT. Amino acid sequence: CASTPVRGDEAFF.

Many counts were recorded for this clonotype. CDR3 amino acids: CASSQDAGQGTYGYTF. The CDR3 bases are TGCGCCAGCAGCCAAGATGCGGGACAGGGCACCTATGGCTACACCTTC. V usage is TRBV4-3 and J usage is TRBJ1-2, with 9 bases aligning to TRBD1. The germline CDR1 and CDR2 sequences are LGHNA and YSLEER. The CDR3 has 16 amino acids. The junction had 6 bases not matched to a gene; V was cut back by 0 bases and J by 4 bases.

The sample holds many counts of this clonotype. The chain employs TRBV10-2 and TRBJ2-7; D is possibly TRBD2 (6 bases). Germline CDR1 reads WSHSY; CDR2 reads SAAADI. The CDR3 contains 13 residues. V was shortened by 2 bases and J by 4 bases, with 9 bases between the two germline ends. The CDR3 DNA reads TGCGCCAGCAGTGAGGCTAGCGTTTACGAGCAGTACTTC. Translating gives CASSEASVYEQYF.

The DNA for the CDR3 is TGTGCCAGCAGCCACCCTGACAGGGGTGGAGGCATTCAGTACTTC. Its protein is CASSHPDRGGGIQYF. The chain is built from TRBV2 and TRBJ2-4; TRBD1 agrees at 8 bases. The CDR3 sequence is 15 residues long. With 6 bases clipped from V and 9 bases from J, the junction kept 13 bases outside the gene matches. Germline lookup yields CDR1 SNHLY and CDR2 FYNNEI.

The rearrangement joins TRBV12-3 or TRBV12-4 to TRBJ2-5; TRBD1 is a possible D gene (6 bases). Trimming removed 4 bases at V and 1 base at J, with 10 bases between. This CDR3 is built from 14 residues. The DNA of the CDR3 is TGTGCCAGCAGTTCACAGGGCCTCCAAGAGACCCAGTACTTC. Encoded protein: CASSSQGLQETQYF.

This clonotype has only a few counts. One junction end disagrees with the germline gene, perhaps due to a read error. The V gene is TRBV4-1, the J gene TRBJ2-2; 9 bases fit TRBD1. Germline V gene data show CDR1 as MGHRA and CDR2 as YSYEKL. CDR3 size: 17 residues. The CDR3 DNA is TGCGCCAGCAGTCAAGACAGCGGGACAGGGATCACCGGGGAGCTGTTTTTT. Translated, it gives CASSQDSGTGITGELFF.

This clonotype occurred many times. The chain joins TRBV28 to TRBJ1-2, with 9 bases that match TRBD1. V shed 1 base and J 4 bases; nucleotides not matched to a gene: 7. Germline lookup yields CDR1 MDHEN and CDR2 SYDVKM. The CDR3 has 16 amino acids. CDR3 in DNA: TGTGCCAGCAGTTTATCGGGACAGGGCATGGTCTATGGCTACACCTTC. It translates to CASSLSGQGMVYGYTF.

The gene calls are TRBV29-1 and TRBJ2-1; 9 bases are a match to TRBD1. The V gene end was trimmed by 3 bases and the J gene end by 7 bases; junction bases not matched to a gene: 4. CDR3 length: 13 amino acids. Germline CDR1 reads SQVTM; CDR2 reads ANQGSEA. CDR3 bases: TGCAGCGTTGAGGGACAGGGAAGGAATGAGCAGTTCTTC. Its protein is CSVEGQGRNEQFF.

This clonotype was counted at least ten times. The chain couples TRBV6-2 or TRBV6-3 to TRBJ1-6, with unresolved D. CDR3 length: 14 amino acids. The germline V gene encodes CDR1 MNHEY and CDR2 SVGEGT. The V end lost 6 bases, the J end lost 7 bases, and 13 bases lay between the germline ends. The CDR3 region is CASSFTSGNSPLHF. CDR3 coding DNA: TGTGCCAGCAGCTTTACGTCGGGGAATTCACCCCTCCACTTT.

This clonotype came up many times. The chain is built from TRBV12-3 or TRBV12-4 and TRBJ2-5; TRBD1 aligns across 10 bases. V lost 3 bases and J lost 2; bases outside the gene matches: 6. This CDR3 region has 16 residues. The CDR3 protein is CASSFSPGQGQETQYF. The CDR3, as DNA: TGTGCCAGCAGTTTTTCTCCGGGACAGGGGCAAGAGACCCAGTACTTC.